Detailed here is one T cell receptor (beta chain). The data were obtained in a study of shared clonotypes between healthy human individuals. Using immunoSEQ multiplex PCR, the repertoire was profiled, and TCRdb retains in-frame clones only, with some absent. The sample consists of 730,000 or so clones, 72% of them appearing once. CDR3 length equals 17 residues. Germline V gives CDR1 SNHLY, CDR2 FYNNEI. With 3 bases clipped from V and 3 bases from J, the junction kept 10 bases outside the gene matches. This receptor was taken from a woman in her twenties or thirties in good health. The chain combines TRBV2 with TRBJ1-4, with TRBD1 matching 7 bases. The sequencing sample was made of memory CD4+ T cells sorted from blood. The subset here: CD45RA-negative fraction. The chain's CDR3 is CASSDPGGAPANEKLFF. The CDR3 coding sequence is TGTGCCAGCAGTGATCCAGGGGGGGCGCCGGCTAATGAAAAACTGTTTTTT.